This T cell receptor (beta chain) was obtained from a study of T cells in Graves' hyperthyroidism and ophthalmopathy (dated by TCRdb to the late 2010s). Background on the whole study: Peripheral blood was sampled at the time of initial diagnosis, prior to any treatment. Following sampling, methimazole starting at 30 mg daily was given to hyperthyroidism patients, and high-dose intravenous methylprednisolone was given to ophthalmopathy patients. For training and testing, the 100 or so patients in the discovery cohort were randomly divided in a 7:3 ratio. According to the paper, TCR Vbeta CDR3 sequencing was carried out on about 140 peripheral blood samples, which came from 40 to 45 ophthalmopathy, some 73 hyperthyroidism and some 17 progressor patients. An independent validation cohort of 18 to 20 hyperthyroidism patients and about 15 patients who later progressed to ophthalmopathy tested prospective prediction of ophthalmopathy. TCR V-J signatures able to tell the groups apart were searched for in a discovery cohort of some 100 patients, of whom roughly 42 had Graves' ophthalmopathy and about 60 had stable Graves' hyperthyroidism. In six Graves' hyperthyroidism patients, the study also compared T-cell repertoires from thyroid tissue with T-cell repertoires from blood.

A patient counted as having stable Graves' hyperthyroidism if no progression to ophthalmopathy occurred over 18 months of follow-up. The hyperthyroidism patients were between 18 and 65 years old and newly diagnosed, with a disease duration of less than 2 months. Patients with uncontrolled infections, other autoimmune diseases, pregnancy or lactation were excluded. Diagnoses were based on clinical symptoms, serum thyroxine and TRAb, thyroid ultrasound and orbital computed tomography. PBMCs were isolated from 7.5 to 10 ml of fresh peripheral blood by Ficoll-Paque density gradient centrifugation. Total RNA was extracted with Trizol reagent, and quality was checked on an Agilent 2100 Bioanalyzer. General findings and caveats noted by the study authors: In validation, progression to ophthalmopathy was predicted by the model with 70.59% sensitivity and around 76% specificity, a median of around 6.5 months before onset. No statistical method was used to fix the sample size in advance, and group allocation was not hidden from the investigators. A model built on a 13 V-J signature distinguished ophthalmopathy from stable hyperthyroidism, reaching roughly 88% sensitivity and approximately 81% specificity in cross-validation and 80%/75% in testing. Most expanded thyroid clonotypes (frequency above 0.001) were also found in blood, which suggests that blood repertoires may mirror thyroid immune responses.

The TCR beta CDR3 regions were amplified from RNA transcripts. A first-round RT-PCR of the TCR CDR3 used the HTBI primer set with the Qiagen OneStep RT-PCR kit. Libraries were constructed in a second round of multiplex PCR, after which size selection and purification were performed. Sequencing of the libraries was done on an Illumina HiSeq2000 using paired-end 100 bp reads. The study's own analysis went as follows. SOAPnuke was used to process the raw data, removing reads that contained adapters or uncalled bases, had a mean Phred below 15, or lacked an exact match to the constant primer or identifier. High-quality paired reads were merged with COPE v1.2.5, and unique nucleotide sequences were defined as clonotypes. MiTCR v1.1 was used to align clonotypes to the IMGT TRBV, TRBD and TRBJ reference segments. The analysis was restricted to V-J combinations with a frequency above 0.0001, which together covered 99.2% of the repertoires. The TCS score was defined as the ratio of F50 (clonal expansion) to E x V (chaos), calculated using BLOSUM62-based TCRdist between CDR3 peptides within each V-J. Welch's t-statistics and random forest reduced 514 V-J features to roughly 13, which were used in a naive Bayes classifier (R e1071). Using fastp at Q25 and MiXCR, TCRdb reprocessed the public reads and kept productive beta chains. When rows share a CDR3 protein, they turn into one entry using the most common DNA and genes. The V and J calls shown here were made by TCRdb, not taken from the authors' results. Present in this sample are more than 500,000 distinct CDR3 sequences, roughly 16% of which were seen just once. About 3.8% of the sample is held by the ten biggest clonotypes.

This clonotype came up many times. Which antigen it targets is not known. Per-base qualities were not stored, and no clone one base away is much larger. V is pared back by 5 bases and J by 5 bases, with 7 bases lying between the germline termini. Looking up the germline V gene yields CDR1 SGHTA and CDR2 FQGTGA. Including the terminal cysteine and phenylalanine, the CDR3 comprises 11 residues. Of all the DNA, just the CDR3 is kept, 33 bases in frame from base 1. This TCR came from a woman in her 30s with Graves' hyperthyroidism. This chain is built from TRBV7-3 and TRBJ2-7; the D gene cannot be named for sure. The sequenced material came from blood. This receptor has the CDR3 CASSPPHEQYF. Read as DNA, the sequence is TGTGCCAGCAGCCCCCCCCACGAGCAGTACTTC. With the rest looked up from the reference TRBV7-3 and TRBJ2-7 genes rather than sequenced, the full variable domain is GAGVSQTPSNKVTEKGKYVELRCDPISGHTALYWYRQSLGQGPEFLIYFQGTGAADDSGLPNDRFFAVRPEGSVSTLKIQRTERGDSAVYLCASSPPHEQYFGPGTRLTVT.